This T cell receptor beta chain was sequenced for a study of OX40 agonist ivuxolimab in advanced cancers. Regarding the research as a whole: Ivuxolimab was a fully human IgG2 agonistic monoclonal antibody targeting the costimulatory receptor OX40 (CD134). Among the roughly 50 dose-escalation patients, 19 had hepatocellular carcinoma, roughly 15 melanoma, 9 renal cell carcinoma and 9 head and neck cancer. The paper describes the monotherapy dose-escalation part (N of about 54 patients) of the phase I trial of ivuxolimab. Intravenous ivuxolimab was administered to patients every 2 weeks at six dose levels: 0.01, 0.1, 0.3, 1.5, 3 and 10 mg/kg. Partial responses were achieved by three dose-escalation patients, of whom one had hepatocellular carcinoma and two had cutaneous melanoma. Patients were allowed to have had prior anti-PD-1, anti-PD-L1 or anti-CTLA-4 therapy, and 30% to 50% of the dose-escalation patients had previously received checkpoint inhibitors. In the dose-escalation cohort, approximately 80% of patients were male, and the mean age was approximately 60 years with a range of roughly 20 to 85. Peripheral TCRbeta sequencing aimed to test whether ivuxolimab altered TCR sequence diversity and caused clonal T-cell expansion.

For sequencing of the TCRbeta CDR3 region, genomic DNA was extracted from the sorted cells. TCRbeta CDR3 regions were sequenced using the immunoSEQ Assay. TCRdb holds this immuneACCESS table with in-frame rearrangements only. Some clones are missing; in checked studies, unresolved V genes explain under half, and the rest has no known cause. The sample contains around 99,000 clones, approximately 90% of them found a single time. Roughly 1.3% of the sample lies in the top ten. Points the paper makes about the study in general: Low levels of normalized T-cell clonal expansion were also seen in some nonresponding patients. On average, CD8+ T cells showed more expanded clones than CD4+ T cells after ivuxolimab. The antigen specificity of the clonally expanded peripheral T cells was not determined. Clonal expansion of both CD4+ and CD8+ blood T cells was observed from baseline to week 6 at doses 0.1 to 3.0 mg/kg. In the 0.1-3.0 mg/kg groups, partial responders were among the patients with the lowest normalized peripheral clonal expansion, particularly in CD8+ T cells.

The trial excluded patients who had a history of autoimmune disease or were on systemic immunosuppression. Peripheral blood for TCR sequencing was collected from all dose cohorts at baseline, on cycle 4 day 1, and on cycle 7 day 1. The samples were taken from a phase I, first-in-human, multicenter, open-label dose-escalation trial of ivuxolimab. Adults with locally advanced or metastatic melanoma, renal cell, hepatocellular, or head and neck squamous cell carcinoma were enrolled in the trial. Before TCR sequencing, CD4+ T cells and CD8+ T cells were sorted from peripheral blood as separate populations. This clone appeared a few times. Its specific antigen is unknown. No much larger clonotype is one base removed from it; base qualities were not supplied. The clonotype comes from an adult with an advanced solid tumor such as melanoma, head and neck, liver or kidney cancer. The sample in question was CD4+ or CD8+ T cells sorted from blood, obtained in a trial of the OX40 agonist ivuxolimab.

The CDR3 has the sequence CASSRGTAYGYTF. The sequence in DNA is TGTGCCAGCAGCCGCGGGACAGCATACGGCTACACCTTC. The chain was built from TRBV7-9 and TRBJ1-2; a stretch of 7 junction bases matches TRBD1. Clipping removes 5 bases from V and 8 bases from J, with 8 as the unmatched junction base count. CDR1 and CDR2 are read off the germline V gene (reference sequence) as SEHNR and FQNEAQ. The CDR3, cysteine through phenylalanine, is 13 amino acids long. Only the CDR3 region is kept as DNA, spanning 39 bases read in frame from base 1.